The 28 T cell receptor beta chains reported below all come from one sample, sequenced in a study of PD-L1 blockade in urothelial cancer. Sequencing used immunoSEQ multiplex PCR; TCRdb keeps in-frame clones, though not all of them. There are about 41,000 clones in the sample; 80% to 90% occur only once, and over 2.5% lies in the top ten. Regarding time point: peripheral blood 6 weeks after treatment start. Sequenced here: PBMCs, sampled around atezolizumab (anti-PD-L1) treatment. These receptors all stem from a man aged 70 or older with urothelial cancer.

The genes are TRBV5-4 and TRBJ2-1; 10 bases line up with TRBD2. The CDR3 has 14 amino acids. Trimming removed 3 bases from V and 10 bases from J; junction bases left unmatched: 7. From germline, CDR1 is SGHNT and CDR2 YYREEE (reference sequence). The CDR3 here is CASSSQLAGLEQFF. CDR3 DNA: TGTGCCAGCAGCTCACAACTAGCGGGACTAGAGCAGTTCTTC.

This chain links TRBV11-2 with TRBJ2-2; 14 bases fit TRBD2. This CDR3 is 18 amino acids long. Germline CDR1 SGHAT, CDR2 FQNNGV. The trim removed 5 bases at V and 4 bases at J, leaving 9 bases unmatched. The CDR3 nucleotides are TGTGCCAGCAGCCCTCGGGGACTAGCGGGAGAAGGCACCGGGGAGCTGTTTTTT. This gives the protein CASSPRGLAGEGTGELFF. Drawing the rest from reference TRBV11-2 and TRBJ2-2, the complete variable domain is EAGVAQSPRYKIIEKRQSVAFWCNPISGHATLYWYQQILGQGPKLLIQFQNNGVVDDSQLPKDRFSAERLKGVDSTLKIQPAKLEDSAVYLCASSPRGLAGEGTGELFFGEGSRLTVL.

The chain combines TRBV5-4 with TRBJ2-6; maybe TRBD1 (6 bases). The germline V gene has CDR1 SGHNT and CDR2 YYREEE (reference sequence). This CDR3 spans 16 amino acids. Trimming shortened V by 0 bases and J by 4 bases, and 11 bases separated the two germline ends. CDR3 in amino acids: CASSLAAGVGANVLTF. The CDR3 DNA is TGTGCCAGCAGCTTGGCGGCAGGGGTAGGGGCCAACGTCCTGACTTTC.

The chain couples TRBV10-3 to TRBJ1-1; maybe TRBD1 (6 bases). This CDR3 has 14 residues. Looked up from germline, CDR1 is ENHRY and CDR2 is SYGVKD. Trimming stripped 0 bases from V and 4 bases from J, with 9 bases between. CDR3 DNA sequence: TGTGCCATCAGTGAGTCAAGGGGGTCCACTGAAGCTTTCTTT. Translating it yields CAISESRGSTEAFF.

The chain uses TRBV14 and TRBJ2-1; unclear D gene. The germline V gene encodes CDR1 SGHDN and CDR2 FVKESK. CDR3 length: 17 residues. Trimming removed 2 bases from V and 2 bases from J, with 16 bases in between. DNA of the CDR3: TGTGCCAGCAGCCAAATCGAGGCTCCCTTTGCCTACAATGAGCAGTTCTTC. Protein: CASSQIEAPFAYNEQFF.

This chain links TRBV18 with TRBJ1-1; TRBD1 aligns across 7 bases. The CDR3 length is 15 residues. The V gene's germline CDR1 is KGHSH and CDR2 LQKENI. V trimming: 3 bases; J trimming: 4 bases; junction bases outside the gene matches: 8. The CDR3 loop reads CASSPRQGGPTEAFF. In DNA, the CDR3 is TGTGCCAGCTCACCCCGACAGGGTGGGCCCACTGAAGCTTTCTTT.

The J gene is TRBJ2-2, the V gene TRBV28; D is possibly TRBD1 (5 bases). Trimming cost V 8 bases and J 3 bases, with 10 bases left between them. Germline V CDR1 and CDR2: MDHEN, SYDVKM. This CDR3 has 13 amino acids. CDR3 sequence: CASLRGDTGELFF. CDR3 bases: TGTGCCAGCCTAAGGGGCGACACCGGGGAGCTGTTTTTT. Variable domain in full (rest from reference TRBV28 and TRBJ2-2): DVKVTQSSRYLVKRTGEKVFLECVQDMDHENMFWYRQDPGLGLRLIYFSYDVKMKEKGDIPEGYSVSREKKERFSLILESASTNQTSMYLCASLRGDTGELFFGEGSRLTVL.

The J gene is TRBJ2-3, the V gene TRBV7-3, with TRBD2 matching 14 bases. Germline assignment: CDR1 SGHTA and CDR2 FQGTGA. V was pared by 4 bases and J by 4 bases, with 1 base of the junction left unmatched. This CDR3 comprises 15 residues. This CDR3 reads CASSSGLAGADTQYF. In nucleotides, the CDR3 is TGTGCCAGCAGCTCGGGACTAGCGGGAGCAGATACGCAGTATTTT.

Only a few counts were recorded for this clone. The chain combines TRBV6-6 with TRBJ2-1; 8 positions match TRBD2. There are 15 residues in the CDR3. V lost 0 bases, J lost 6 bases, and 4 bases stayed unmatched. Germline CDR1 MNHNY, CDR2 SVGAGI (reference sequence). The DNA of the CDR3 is TGTGCCAGCAGTTACTCGATAAGCGGGAGCAATGAGCAGTTCTTC. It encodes CASSYSISGSNEQFF.

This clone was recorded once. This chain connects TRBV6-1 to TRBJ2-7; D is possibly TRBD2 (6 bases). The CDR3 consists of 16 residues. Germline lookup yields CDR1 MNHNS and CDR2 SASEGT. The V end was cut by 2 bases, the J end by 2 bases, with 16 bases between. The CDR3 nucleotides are TGTGCCAGCAGTGAATTTTCAGGACTACCAACCTACGAGCAGTACTTC. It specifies CASSEFSGLPTYEQYF.

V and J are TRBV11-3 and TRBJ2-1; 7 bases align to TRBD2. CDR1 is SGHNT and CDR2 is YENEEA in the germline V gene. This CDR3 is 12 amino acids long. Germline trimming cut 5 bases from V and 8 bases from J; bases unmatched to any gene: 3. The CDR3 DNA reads TGTGCCAGCAGCGGGGAGGGCGATGAGCAGTTCTTC. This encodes CASSGEGDEQFF. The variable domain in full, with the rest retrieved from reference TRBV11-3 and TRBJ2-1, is EAGVVQSPRYKIIEKKQPVAFWCNPISGHNTLYWYLQNLGQGPELLIRYENEEAVDDSQLPKDRFSAERLKGVDSTLKIQPAELGDSAVYLCASSGEGDEQFFGPGTRLTVL.

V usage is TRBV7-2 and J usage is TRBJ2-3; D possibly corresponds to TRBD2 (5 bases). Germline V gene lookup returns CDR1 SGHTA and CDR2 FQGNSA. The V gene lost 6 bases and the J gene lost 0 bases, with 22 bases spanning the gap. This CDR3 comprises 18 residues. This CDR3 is CASSPRAVASFSTDTQYF. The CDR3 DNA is TGTGCCAGCAGTCCGAGGGCGGTAGCCTCCTTTAGCACAGATACGCAGTATTTT.

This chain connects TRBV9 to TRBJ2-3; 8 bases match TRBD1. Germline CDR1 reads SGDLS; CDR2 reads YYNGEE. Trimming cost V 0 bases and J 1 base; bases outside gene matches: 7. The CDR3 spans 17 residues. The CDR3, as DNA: TGTGCCAGCAGCGTAGTCCCAGGGGGCATTGGCACAGATACGCAGTATTTT. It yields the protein CASSVVPGGIGTDTQYF.

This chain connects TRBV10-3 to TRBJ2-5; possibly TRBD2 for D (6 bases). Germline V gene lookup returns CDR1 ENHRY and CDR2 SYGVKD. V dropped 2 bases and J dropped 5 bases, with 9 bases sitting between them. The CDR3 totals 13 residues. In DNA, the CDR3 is TGTGCCATCAGTGAGATTGGGGGGGAGACCCAGTACTTC. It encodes CAISEIGGETQYF.

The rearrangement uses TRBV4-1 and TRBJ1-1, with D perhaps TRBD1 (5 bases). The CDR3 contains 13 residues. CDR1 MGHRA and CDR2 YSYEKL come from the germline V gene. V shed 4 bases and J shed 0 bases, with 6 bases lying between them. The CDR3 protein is CASSPTVNTEAFF. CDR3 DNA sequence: TGCGCCAGCAGCCCGACAGTGAACACTGAAGCTTTCTTT.

CDR3 in DNA: TGTGCCAGTAGTGTCGGGACAGGGCTAAATCAGCCCCAGCATTTT. Its protein is CASSVGTGLNQPQHF. This sequence joins TRBV19 and TRBJ1-5, with 9 bases aligning to TRBD1. J was trimmed by 4 bases and V by 5 bases; bases with no gene match: 6. The CDR3 extends over 15 amino acids. Germline V gene sequence: CDR1 LNHDA, CDR2 SQIVND (reference sequence).

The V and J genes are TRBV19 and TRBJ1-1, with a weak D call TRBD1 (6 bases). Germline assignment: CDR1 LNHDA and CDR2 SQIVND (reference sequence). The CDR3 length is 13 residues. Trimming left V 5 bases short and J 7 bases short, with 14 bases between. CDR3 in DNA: TGTGCCAGTAGTGTCGGACAGAGGGTTGAAGCTTTCTTT. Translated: CASSVGQRVEAFF.

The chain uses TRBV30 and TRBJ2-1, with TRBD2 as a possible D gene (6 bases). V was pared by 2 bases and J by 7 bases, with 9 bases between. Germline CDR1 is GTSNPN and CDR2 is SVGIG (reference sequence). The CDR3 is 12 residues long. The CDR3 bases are TGTGCCTGGAGTAAAAGCGGGAATGAGCAGTTCTTC. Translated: CAWSKSGNEQFF.

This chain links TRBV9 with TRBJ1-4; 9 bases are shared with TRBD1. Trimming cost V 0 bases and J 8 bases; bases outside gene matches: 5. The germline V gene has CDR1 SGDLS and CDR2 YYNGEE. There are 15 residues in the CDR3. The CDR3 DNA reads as TGTGCCAGCAGCGTAGGCCCGACAGGGGGAGAAAAACTGTTTTTT. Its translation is CASSVGPTGGEKLFF. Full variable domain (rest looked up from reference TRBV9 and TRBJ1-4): DSGVTQTPKHLITATGQRVTLRCSPRSGDLSVYWYQQSLDQGLQFLIQYYNGEERAKGNILERFSAQQFPDLHSELNLSSLELGDSALYFCASSVGPTGGEKLFFGSGTQLSVL.

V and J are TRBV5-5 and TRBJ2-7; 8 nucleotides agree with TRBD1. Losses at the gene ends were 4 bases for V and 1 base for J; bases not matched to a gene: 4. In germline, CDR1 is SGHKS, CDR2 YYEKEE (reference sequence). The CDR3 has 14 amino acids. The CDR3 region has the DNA TGTGCCAGCAGCCCTAGGACAGGGTCCTACGAGCAGTACTTC. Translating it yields CASSPRTGSYEQYF.

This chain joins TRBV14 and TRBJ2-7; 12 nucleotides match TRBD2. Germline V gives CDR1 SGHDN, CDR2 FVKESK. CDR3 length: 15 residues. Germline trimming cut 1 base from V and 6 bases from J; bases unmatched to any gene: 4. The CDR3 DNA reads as TGTGCCAGCAGCCAAGGACTAGCGGGAGTGTCCGAGCAGTACTTC. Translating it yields CASSQGLAGVSEQYF.

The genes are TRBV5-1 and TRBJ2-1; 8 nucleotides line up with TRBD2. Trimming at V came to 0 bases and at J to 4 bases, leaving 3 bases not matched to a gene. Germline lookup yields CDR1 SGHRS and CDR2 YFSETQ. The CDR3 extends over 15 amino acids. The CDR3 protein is CASSLEAGVYNEQFF. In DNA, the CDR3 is TGCGCCAGCAGCTTGGAAGCGGGGGTATACAATGAGCAGTTCTTC.

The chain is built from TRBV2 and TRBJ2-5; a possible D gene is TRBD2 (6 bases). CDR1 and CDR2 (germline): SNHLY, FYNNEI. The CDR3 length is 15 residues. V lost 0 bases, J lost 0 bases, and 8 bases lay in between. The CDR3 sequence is CASSEAEGNQETQYF. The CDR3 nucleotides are TGTGCCAGCAGTGAAGCGGAGGGGAACCAAGAGACCCAGTACTTC.

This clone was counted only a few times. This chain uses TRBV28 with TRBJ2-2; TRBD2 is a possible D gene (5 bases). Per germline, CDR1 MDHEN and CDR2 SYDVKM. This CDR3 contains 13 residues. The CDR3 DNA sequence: TGTGCTACGGAGCGGTTTAACACCGGGGAGCTGTTTTTT. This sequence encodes CATERFNTGELFF.

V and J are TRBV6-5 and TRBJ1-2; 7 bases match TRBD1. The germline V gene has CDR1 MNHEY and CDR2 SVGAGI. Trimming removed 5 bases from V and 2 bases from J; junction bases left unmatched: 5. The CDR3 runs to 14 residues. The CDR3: CASSIRQGNYGYTF. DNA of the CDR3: TGTGCCAGCAGTATCCGACAGGGAAACTATGGCTACACCTTC.

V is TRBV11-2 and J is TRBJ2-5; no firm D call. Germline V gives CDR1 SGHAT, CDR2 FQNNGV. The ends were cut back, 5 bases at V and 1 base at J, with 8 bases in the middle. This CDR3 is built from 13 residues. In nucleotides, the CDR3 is TGTGCCAGCAGCCCAGCGCTCCAAGAGACCCAGTACTTC. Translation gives CASSPALQETQYF. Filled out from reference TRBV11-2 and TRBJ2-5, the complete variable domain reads EAGVAQSPRYKIIEKRQSVAFWCNPISGHATLYWYQQILGQGPKLLIQFQNNGVVDDSQLPKDRFSAERLKGVDSTLKIQPAKLEDSAVYLCASSPALQETQYFGPGTRLLVL.

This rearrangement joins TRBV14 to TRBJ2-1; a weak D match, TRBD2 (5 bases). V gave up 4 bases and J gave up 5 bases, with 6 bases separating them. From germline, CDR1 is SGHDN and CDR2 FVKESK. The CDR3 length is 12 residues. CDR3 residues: CASSPGNNEQFF. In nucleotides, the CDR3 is TGTGCCAGCAGCCCGGGAAACAATGAGCAGTTCTTC.

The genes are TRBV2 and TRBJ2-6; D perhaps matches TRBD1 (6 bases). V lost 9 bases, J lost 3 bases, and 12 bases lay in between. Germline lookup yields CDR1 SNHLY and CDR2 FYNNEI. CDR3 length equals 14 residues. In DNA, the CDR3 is TGTGCCAGTGGTACAGGGATTGGGGCCAACGTCCTGACTTTC. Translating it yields CASGTGIGANVLTF. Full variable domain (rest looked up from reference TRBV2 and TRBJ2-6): EPEVTQTPSHQVTQMGQEVILRCVPISNHLYFYWYRQILGQKVEFLVSFYNNEISEKSEIFDDQFSVERPDGSNFTLKIRSTKLEDSAMYFCASGTGIGANVLTFGAGSRLTVL.